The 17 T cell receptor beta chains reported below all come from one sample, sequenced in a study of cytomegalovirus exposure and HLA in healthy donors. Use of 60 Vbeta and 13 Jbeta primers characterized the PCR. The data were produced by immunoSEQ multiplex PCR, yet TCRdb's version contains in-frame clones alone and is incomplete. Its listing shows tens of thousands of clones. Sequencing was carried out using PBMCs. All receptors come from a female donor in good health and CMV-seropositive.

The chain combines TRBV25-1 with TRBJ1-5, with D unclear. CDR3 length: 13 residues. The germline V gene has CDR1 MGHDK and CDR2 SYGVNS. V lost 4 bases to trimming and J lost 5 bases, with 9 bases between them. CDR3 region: CASSGRGYQPQHF. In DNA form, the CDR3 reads TGTGCCAGCAGTGGACGGGGTTATCAGCCCCAGCATTTT.

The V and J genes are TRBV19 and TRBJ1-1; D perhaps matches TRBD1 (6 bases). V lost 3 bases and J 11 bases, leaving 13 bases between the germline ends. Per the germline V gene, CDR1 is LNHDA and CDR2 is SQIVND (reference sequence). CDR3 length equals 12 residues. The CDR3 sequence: CASSMGTGTAFF. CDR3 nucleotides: TGTGCCAGTAGTATGGGAACAGGGACGGCTTTCTTT.

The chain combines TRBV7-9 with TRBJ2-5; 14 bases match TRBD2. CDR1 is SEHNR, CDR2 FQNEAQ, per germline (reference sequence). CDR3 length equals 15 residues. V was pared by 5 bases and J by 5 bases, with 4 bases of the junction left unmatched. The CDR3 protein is CASSPGLAGAETQYF. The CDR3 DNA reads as TGTGCCAGCAGCCCGGGACTAGCGGGGGCTGAGACCCAGTACTTC.

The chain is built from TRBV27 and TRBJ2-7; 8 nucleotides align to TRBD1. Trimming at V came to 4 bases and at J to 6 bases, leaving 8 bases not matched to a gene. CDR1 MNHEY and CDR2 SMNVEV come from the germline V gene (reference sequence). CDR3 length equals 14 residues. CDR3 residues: CASSSPDRVGEQYF. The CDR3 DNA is TGTGCCAGCAGTTCCCCGGACAGGGTCGGCGAGCAGTACTTC.

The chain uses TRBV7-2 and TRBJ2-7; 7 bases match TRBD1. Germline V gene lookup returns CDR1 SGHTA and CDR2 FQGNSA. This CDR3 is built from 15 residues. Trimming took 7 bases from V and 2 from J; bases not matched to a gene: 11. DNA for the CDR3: TGTGCCAGCACCTTCGACCGGGACAGCGCCTACGAGCAGTACTTC. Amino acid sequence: CASTFDRDSAYEQYF.

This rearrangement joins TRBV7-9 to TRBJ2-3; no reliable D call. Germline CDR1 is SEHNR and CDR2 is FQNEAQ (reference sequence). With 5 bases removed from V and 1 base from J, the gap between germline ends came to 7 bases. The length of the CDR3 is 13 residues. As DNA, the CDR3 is TGTGCCAGCAGCCGAGAGGGCACAGATACGCAGTATTTT. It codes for CASSREGTDTQYF.

The CDR3 coding sequence is TGTGCCAGCATCGGGAGACTAGCGGGCATCCAAGAGACCCAGTACTTC. It translates to CASIGRLAGIQETQYF. V is TRBV7-8 and J is TRBJ2-5, with 10 bases matching TRBD2. Trimming took 7 bases from V and 1 from J; bases not matched to a gene: 9. The CDR3 has 16 residues. In germline, CDR1 is SGHVS, CDR2 FQNEAQ.

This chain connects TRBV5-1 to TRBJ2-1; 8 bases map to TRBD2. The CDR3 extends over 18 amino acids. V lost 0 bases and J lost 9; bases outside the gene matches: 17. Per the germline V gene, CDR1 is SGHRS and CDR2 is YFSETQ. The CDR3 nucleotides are TGCGCCAGCAGCTTGGAGTACGGGGGAGCGGGAGTTGGGGGTGAGCAGTTCTTC. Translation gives CASSLEYGGAGVGGEQFF. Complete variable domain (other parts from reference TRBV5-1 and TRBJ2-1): KAGVTQTPRYLIKTRGQQVTLSCSPISGHRSVSWYQQTPGQGLQFLFEYFSETQRNKGNFPGRFSGRQFSNSRSEMNVSTLELGDSALYLCASSLEYGGAGVGGEQFFGPGTRLTVL.

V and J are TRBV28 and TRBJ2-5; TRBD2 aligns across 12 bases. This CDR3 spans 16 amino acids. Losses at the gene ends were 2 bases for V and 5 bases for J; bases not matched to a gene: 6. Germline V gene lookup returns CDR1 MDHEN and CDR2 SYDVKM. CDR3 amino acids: CASSLPSGGVGETQYF. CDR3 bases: TGTGCCAGCAGTTTACCTAGCGGGGGGGTAGGGGAGACCCAGTACTTC.

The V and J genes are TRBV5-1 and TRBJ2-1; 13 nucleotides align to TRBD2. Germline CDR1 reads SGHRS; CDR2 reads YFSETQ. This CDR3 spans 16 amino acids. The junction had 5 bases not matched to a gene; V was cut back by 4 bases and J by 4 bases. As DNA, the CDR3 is TGCGCCAGCAGCCCAGGGACTAGCGGGGTATACAATGAGCAGTTCTTC. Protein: CASSPGTSGVYNEQFF. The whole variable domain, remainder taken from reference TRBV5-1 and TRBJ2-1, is KAGVTQTPRYLIKTRGQQVTLSCSPISGHRSVSWYQQTPGQGLQFLFEYFSETQRNKGNFPGRFSGRQFSNSRSEMNVSTLELGDSALYLCASSPGTSGVYNEQFFGPGTRLTVL.

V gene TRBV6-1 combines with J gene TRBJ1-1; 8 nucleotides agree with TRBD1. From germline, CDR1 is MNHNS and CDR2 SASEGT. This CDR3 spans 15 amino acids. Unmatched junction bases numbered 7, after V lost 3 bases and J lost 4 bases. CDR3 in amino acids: CASSEWTGRGTEAFF. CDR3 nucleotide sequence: TGTGCCAGCAGTGAGTGGACAGGGCGGGGCACTGAAGCTTTCTTT.

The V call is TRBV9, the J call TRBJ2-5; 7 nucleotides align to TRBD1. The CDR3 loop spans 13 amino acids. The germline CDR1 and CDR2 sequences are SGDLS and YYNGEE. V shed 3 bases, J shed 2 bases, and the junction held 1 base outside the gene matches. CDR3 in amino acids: CASSEQGQETQYF. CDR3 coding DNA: TGTGCCAGCAGCGAACAGGGGCAAGAGACCCAGTACTTC.

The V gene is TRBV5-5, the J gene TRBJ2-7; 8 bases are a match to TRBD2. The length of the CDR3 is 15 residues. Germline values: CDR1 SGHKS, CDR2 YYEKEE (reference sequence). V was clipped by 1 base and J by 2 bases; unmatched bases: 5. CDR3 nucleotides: TGTGCCAGCAGCTTGCATTCCGGGGGGGCCTACGAGCAGTACTTC. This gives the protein CASSLHSGGAYEQYF.

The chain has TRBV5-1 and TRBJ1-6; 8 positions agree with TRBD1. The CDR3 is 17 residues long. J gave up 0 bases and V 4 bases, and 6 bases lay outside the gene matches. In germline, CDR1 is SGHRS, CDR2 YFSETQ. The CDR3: CASSPDRGGSYNSPLHF. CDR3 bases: TGCGCCAGCAGCCCAGACAGGGGAGGCTCCTATAATTCACCCCTCCACTTT.

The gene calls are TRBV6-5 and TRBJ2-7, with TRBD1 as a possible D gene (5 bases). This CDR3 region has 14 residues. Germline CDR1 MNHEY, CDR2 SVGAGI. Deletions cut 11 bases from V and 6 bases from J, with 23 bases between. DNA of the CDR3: TGTGCCTCCTCGCCAGGGAACCCGGTGGGCGAGCAGTACTTC. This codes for CASSPGNPVGEQYF.

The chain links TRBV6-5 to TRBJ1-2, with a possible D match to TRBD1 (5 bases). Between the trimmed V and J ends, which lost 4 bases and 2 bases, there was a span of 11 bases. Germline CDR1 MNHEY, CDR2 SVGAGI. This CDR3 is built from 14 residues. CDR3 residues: CASSLRGVNYGYTF. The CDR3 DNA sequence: TGTGCCAGCAGTTTGCGGGGGGTGAACTATGGCTACACCTTC.

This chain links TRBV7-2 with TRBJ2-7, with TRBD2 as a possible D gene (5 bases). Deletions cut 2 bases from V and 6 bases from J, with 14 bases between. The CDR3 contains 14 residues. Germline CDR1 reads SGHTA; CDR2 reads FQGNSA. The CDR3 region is CASSLTEGLSEQYF. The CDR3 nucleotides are TGTGCCAGCAGCTTAACCGAAGGACTGAGCGAGCAGTACTTC.